The clone carrying this T cell receptor (beta chain) was picked up many times. MiXCR, applied by TCRdb to the reads, yields one record per CDR3 protein. The table records 200,000 to 300,000 distinct CDR3 sequences, roughly 9.1% of them present only once. CDR1 is MNHNS and CDR2 is SASEGT in the germline V gene. The CDR3 covers 11 residues. V gave up 8 bases and J gave up 10 bases, with 12 bases separating them. This sample stems from a study of T cell repertoires in cytomegalovirus infection. The sequence was collected from a human donor in good health (CMV status not recorded). Some clones in this sample may be carry-over from other donors' samples. What was sequenced was PBMCs. The chain employs TRBV6-1 and TRBJ1-5; D may be TRBD1 (5 bases). DNA of the CDR3: TGTGCCAGCGGTCAGGGCAATCCCCAGCATTTT. It translates to CASGQGNPQHF.